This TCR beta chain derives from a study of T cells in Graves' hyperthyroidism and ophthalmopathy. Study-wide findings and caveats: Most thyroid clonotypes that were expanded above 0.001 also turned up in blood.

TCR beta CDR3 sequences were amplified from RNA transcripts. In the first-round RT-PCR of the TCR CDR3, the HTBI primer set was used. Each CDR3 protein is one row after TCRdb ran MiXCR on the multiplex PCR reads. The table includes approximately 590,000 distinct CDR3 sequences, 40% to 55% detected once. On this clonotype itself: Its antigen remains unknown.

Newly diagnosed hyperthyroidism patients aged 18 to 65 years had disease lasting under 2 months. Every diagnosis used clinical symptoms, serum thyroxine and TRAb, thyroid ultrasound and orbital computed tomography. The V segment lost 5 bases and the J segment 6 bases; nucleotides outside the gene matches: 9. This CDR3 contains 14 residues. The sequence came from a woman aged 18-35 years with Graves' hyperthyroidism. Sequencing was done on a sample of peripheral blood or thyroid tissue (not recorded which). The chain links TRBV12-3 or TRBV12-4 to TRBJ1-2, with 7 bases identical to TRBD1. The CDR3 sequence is CASSETTGRDGYTF. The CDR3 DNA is TGTGCCAGCAGTGAGACGACAGGGCGCGATGGCTACACCTTC.